The subject of this entry is one T cell receptor beta chain. Antigen: not known. This entry comes from a study of T-cell reconstitution after alpha-beta-depleted transplantation in children. Study observations and caveats: Fresh T-cell production supplied most of the T-cell counts and diversity seen one year after transplant. As was reported, about two months after transplant, alpha-beta T cells came from several hundred expanded graft clones. Surviving recipient T cells and thymic progenitors accounted for the high day-60 TCRbeta diversity observed in some patients.

Trimming stripped 3 bases from V and 6 bases from J, with 10 bases between. Germline-derived CDR1 and CDR2 are LNHNV and YYDKDF (reference sequence). The CDR3 is 13 amino acids. Unique molecular identifiers were incorporated into the prepared TCRbeta library. TCRdb reprocessed the PCR reads via MiXCR and lists one record per CDR3 protein. This sample has 700,000 or so distinct CDR3 sequences, with less than 15% found just once. The chain carries TRBV15 and TRBJ2-3; D is unresolved. This specimen consisted of PBMCs, obtained before TCRalphabeta/CD19-depleted stem cell transplant. This TCR derives from a girl under 10 years old with congenital amegakaryocytic thrombocytopenia, due to receive a stem cell transplant. CDR3 residues: CATSSDLRDTQYF. Written as DNA, the CDR3 is TGTGCCACCAGCAGCGATCTCCGGGATACGCAGTATTTT.